The 22 T cell receptor beta chains below all came from one sample that was sequenced in a study of T cell repertoires in cytomegalovirus infection. TCRdb analysed the reads with MiXCR anew, one entry per CDR3 protein. The sample lists 100,000 or so distinct CDR3 sequences; 20% to 25% were seen once. Sequencing was performed on CD8+ T cells from PBMCs. The receptor set was obtained from a human donor in good health (CMV status not recorded). Some clones in this sample may be carry-over from other donors' samples.

J is TRBJ1-3 and V is TRBV7-6; unclear D gene. The CDR3 is 15 residues long. CDR1 and CDR2 from the germline V gene are SGHVS and FNYEAQ. V was shortened by 5 bases and J by 2 bases, with 13 bases between the two germline ends. The CDR3 coding sequence is TGTGCCAGCAGCCCGCCGGGCGGGGCTGGAAACACCATATATTTT. Amino acid sequence: CASSPPGGAGNTIYF.

Points on this clonotype: Compared with germline, one end of the junction differs, possibly owing to a read error. The V call is TRBV6-2 or TRBV6-3, the J call TRBJ2-3; 12 bases are a match to TRBD2. Germline lookup yields CDR1 MNHEY and CDR2 SVGEGT. The CDR3 extends over 17 amino acids. The DNA of the CDR3 is TGTGCCAGCAGTTATACGGCTAGCGGGAGGGGCCCAGATATGCAGTATTTT. Amino acids: CASSYTASGRGPDMQYF.

This clonotype was recorded a few times. The rearrangement uses TRBV6-2 or TRBV6-3 and TRBJ2-2; TRBD1 matches 8 bases. Trimming cost V 7 bases and J 2 bases; bases outside gene matches: 6. In germline, CDR1 is MNHEY, CDR2 SVGEGT. The CDR3 runs 15 residues. In nucleotides, the CDR3 is TGTGCCAGCACACAAGACAGGGGCAACACCGGGGAGCTGTTTTTT. This encodes CASTQDRGNTGELFF.

This clonotype was recorded a few times. This chain connects TRBV6-5 to TRBJ1-1; unclear D gene. V was pared by 0 bases and J by 4 bases, with 12 bases between. Per the germline V gene, CDR1 is MNHEY and CDR2 is SVGAGI. The CDR3 consists of 15 residues. Here the CDR3 DNA reads TGTGCCAGCAGTTACTCGGCGCCAGATTCCACTGAAGCTTTCTTT. Translating it yields CASSYSAPDSTEAFF.

The chain recombines TRBV20-1 with TRBJ2-7, with D perhaps matching TRBD2 (6 bases). CDR3 length: 17 amino acids. Germline V gene sequence: CDR1 DFQATT, CDR2 SNEGSKA (reference sequence). The germline V and J ends were trimmed by 0 bases and 2 bases, with 20 bases remaining between them. DNA of the CDR3: TGCAGTGCTAGAGATTTTGCAGGCGGAGGGAGTACCTACGAGCAGTACTTC. Amino acid sequence: CSARDFAGGGSTYEQYF.

On this clonotype itself: This may arise from a read error, as a much more abundant clone is one base away. The J gene is TRBJ1-2, the V gene TRBV11-2; 9 bases match TRBD1. The CDR3 length is 14 residues. From germline, CDR1 is SGHAT and CDR2 FQNNGV. Here the CDR3 DNA reads TGTGCCAGCAGCCGGACAGGGGACTTCTATGGCTTCACCTTC. Its protein product is CASSRTGDFYGFTF.

On this clonotype itself: The junction differs from germline at one of its ends, possibly a read error. The chain uses TRBV6-4 and TRBJ2-1; TRBD1 agrees at 8 bases. Per the germline V gene, CDR1 is MRHNA and CDR2 is SNTAGT. CDR3 length equals 14 residues. In nucleotides, the CDR3 is TGTGCCAGCAGTGAAACAGGGGGAAGCAATGAGCAGTTCTTT. It translates to CASSETGGSNEQFF.

The V and J genes are TRBV20-1 and TRBJ1-1, with D hard to call. The CDR3 spans 13 residues. Germline CDR1 DFQATT, CDR2 SNEGSKA (reference sequence). The germline V and J ends were trimmed by 0 bases and 6 bases, with 11 bases remaining between them. The CDR3 protein is CSARDLTDAEAFF. DNA for the CDR3: TGCAGTGCTAGAGATCTGACGGACGCTGAAGCTTTCTTT.

The genes are TRBV28 and TRBJ2-1; no firm D call. The length of the CDR3 is 16 residues. Germline V lookup: CDR1 MDHEN, CDR2 SYDVKM. V was pared by 6 bases and J by 0 bases, with 15 bases between. The CDR3 sequence is CASSLTMVSSYNEQFF. CDR3 DNA sequence: TGTGCCAGCAGCCTCACGATGGTTAGCTCCTACAATGAGCAGTTCTTC.

This clonotype showed up just a few times. This chain joins TRBV20-1 and TRBJ2-1; maybe TRBD1 (7 bases). The CDR3 covers 14 residues. Germline V gene sequence: CDR1 DFQATT, CDR2 SNEGSKA (reference sequence). Trimming removed 0 bases at V and 8 bases at J, with 14 bases between. CDR3 loop: CSARDAQGGYEQFF. For the CDR3, the DNA is TGCAGTGCTAGAGATGCCCAGGGGGGCTATGAGCAGTTCTTC.

The sample holds a few counts of this clonotype. The chain uses TRBV4-3 and TRBJ1-2; maybe TRBD1 (6 bases). Germline-derived CDR1 and CDR2 are LGHNA and YSLEER. The germline V and J ends were trimmed by 3 bases and 3 bases, with 17 bases remaining between them. This CDR3 has 16 residues. The chain's CDR3 is CASSHGEGGADYGYTF. CDR3 bases: TGCGCCAGCAGCCACGGGGAGGGGGGGGCAGACTATGGCTACACCTTC.

V gene TRBV20-1 combines with J gene TRBJ2-3; 12 bases fit TRBD2. CDR1 is DFQATT, CDR2 SNEGSKA, per germline (reference sequence). After removal of 3 bases from V and 3 bases from J, the junction contained 4 bases not matched to a gene. CDR3 size: 15 residues. The CDR3 DNA follows: TGCAGTGCTAGTATGACTAGCGGGGGAACAGATACGCAGTATTTT. It codes for CSASMTSGGTDTQYF.

This clonotype was counted a few times. The genes are TRBV7-9 and TRBJ2-7, with D unresolved. V was clipped by 7 bases and J by 3 bases, with 19 bases between them. The CDR3 covers 15 residues. Germline assignment: CDR1 SEHNR and CDR2 FQNEAQ (reference sequence). The CDR3 reads CASTQSLSSYYEQYF. In DNA form, the CDR3 reads TGTGCCAGCACCCAATCGCTGAGTTCCTACTACGAGCAGTACTTC.

A few counts support this clonotype. The chain employs TRBV6-2 or TRBV6-3 and TRBJ2-5, with D hard to call. Trimming cost V 2 bases and J 5 bases, with 6 bases left between them. The CDR3 contains 12 residues. Germline V lookup: CDR1 MNHEY, CDR2 SVGEGT. The CDR3 bases are TGTGCCAGCAGTTACCCCCCCGAGACCCAGTACTTC. This encodes CASSYPPETQYF.

V is TRBV7-9 and J is TRBJ1-1, with 7 nucleotides matching TRBD1. With 6 bases clipped from V and 1 base from J, the junction kept 8 bases outside the gene matches. From germline, CDR1 is SEHNR and CDR2 FQNEAQ (reference sequence). The CDR3 totals 15 residues. The chain's CDR3 is CASRPTGTANTEAFF. CDR3 nucleotide sequence: TGTGCCAGCAGACCCACCGGGACAGCGAACACTGAAGCTTTCTTT.

The chain has TRBV19 and TRBJ1-2; unclear D gene. Trimming left V 7 bases short and J 4 bases short, with 19 bases between. The germline CDR1 and CDR2 sequences are LNHDA and SQIVND (reference sequence). CDR3 length equals 15 residues. The CDR3 loop reads CASIDPGGRFYGYTF. For the CDR3, the DNA is TGTGCCAGTATCGATCCCGGCGGGAGGTTCTATGGCTACACCTTC.

In its sample, this clonotype was seen a few times. The chain employs TRBV6-5 and TRBJ1-1, with TRBD1 matching 8 bases. V was pared by 5 bases and J by 5 bases, with 7 bases of the junction left unmatched. Germline CDR1 and CDR2: MNHEY and SVGAGI. The CDR3 covers 14 residues. This chain's CDR3 is CASSQRTGSTEAFF. The CDR3 DNA follows: TGTGCCAGCAGTCAGCGGACAGGGTCTACTGAAGCTTTCTTT.

This chain connects TRBV7-2 to TRBJ2-3, with 9 nucleotides matching TRBD1. Germline CDR1 is SGHTA and CDR2 is FQGNSA. The CDR3 has 15 amino acids. V was pared by 5 bases and J by 4 bases, with 7 bases of the junction left unmatched. The CDR3 is CASSLTGGASDTQYF. The CDR3 DNA sequence: TGTGCCAGCAGCCTAACAGGGGGCGCATCAGATACGCAGTATTTT.

This sequence joins TRBV19 and TRBJ1-4; no reliable D call. Germline CDR1 is LNHDA and CDR2 is SQIVND (reference sequence). This CDR3 comprises 15 residues. The V end lost 3 bases, the J end lost 0 bases, and 8 bases lay between the germline ends. DNA for the CDR3: TGTGCCAGTAGTATTCGAGACGCAACTAATGAAAAACTGTTTTTT. Its protein is CASSIRDATNEKLFF.

V is TRBV20-1 and J is TRBJ2-1, with 9 bases lining up with TRBD2. Germline V gene lookup returns CDR1 DFQATT and CDR2 SNEGSKA (reference sequence). This CDR3 region has 19 residues. With 0 bases clipped from V and 0 bases from J, the junction kept 12 bases outside the gene matches. CDR3 residues: CSARDLEGLAGSSYNEQFF. The CDR3 DNA is TGCAGTGCTAGAGATCTCGAGGGTCTAGCGGGGAGCTCCTACAATGAGCAGTTCTTC.

This clonotype was counted only a few times. The chain uses TRBV27 and TRBJ2-7; 10 bases match TRBD1. The CDR3 consists of 15 residues. Germline values: CDR1 MNHEY, CDR2 SMNVEV (reference sequence). Trimming at V came to 5 bases and at J to 2 bases, leaving 6 bases not matched to a gene. The chain's CDR3 is CASSVGQGLAYEQYF. Here the CDR3 DNA reads TGTGCCAGCAGTGTGGGACAGGGGCTAGCCTACGAGCAGTACTTC.

This clonotype was picked up a small number of times. Relative to the germline gene, one junction end is altered; a read error may explain this. The genes are TRBV4-1 and TRBJ1-1; D perhaps matches TRBD1 (5 bases). Germline V gene lookup returns CDR1 MGHRA and CDR2 YSYEKL. The CDR3 spans 15 residues. The CDR3 region has the DNA TGCGCCAGCAGCCAAGACAGGGCGGATAACAGTGAAGCTTTCTTT. Amino acids: CASSQDRADNSEAFF.